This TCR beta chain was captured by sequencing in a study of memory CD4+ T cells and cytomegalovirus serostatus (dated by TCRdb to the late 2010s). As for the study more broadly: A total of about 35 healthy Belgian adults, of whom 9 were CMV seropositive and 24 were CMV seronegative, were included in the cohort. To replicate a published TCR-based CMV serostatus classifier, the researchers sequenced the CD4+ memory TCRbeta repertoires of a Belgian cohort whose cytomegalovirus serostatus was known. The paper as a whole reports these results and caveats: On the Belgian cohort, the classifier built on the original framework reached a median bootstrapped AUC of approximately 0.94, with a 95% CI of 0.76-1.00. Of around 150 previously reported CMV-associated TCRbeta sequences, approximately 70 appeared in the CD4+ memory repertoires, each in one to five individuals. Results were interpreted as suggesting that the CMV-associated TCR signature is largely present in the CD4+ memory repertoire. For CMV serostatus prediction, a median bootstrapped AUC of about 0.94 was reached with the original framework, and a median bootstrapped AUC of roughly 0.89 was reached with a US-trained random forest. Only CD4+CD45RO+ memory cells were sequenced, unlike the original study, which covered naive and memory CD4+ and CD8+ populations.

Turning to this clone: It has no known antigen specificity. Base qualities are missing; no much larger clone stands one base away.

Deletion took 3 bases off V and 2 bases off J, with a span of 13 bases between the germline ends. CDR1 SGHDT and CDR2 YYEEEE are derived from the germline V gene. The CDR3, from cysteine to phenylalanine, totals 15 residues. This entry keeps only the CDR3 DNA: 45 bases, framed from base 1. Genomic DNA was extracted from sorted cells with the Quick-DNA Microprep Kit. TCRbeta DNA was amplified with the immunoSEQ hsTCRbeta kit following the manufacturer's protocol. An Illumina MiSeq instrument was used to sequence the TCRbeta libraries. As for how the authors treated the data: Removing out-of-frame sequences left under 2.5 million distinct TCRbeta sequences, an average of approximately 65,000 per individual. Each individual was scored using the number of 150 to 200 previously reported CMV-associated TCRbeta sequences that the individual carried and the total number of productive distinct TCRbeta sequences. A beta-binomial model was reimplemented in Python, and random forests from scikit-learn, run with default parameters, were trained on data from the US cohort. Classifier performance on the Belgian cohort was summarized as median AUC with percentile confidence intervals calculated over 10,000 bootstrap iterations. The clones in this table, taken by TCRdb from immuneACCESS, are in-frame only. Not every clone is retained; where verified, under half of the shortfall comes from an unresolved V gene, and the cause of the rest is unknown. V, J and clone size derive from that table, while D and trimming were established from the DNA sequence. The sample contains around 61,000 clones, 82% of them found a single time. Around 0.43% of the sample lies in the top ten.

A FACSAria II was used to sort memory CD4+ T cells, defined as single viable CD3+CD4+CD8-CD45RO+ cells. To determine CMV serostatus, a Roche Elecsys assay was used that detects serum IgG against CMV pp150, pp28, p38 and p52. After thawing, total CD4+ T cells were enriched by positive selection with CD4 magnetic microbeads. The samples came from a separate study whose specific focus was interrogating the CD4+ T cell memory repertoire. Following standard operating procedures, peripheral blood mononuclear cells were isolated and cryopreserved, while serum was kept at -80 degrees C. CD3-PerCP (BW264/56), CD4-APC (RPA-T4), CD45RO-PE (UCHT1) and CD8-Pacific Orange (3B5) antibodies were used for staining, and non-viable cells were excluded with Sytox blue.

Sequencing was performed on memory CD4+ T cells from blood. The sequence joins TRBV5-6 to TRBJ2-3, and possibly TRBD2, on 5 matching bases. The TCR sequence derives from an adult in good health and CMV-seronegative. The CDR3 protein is CASSSSGINTDTQYF. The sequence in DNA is TGTGCCAGCAGCTCCTCCGGGATTAACACAGATACGCAGTATTTT.